This TCR beta chain is drawn from a study of regulatory T cells. The study, taken as a whole, reports: In CD3G-deficient patients, conventional CD4+ T cells were enriched for hydrophobic CDR3 residues at positions 6 and 7. Patient repertoires had restricted TRB V-J pairs and skewed V and J usage, most in Tregs.

Amplification used 52 TRBV primers and 13 TRBJ primers. Measured with immunoSEQ multiplex PCR; TCRdb has only the in-frame clones, and not every one. The sample has about 17,000 clones; around 80% are singletons. The length of the CDR3 is 14 residues. Germline V gene data show CDR1 as MNHNY and CDR2 as SVGAGI (reference sequence). V dropped 6 bases and J dropped 4 bases, with 16 bases sitting between them. On this clone itself: The antigen remains undetermined.

All CD3G-deficient patients showed autoimmunity, more severe in two. Patients, 2 to 39 years old, had expanded memory T-cell proportions. CD4+ T cells were divided by sorting: CD25-high CD127-low Tregs, CD25-low CD127-high conventional cells. The sequence was obtained from a person aged 30-39 years with CD3G deficiency. The specimen was conventional CD4+ T cells sorted from blood. This chain links TRBV6-6 with TRBJ2-7; D may match TRBD1 or TRBD2 (6 bases each). The CDR3, as DNA: TGTGCCAGCAGAAGAGGGGGAGGCTCGTACGAGCAGTACTTC. It codes for CASRRGGGSYEQYF.